The sequence of this T cell receptor (beta chain) was determined in a study of shared clonotypes between healthy human individuals. The CDR3 runs 16 residues. Germline trimming cut 3 bases from V and 4 bases from J; bases unmatched to any gene: 10. The germline V gene encodes CDR1 KGHSH and CDR2 LQKENI. Profiled with immunoSEQ multiplex PCR; TCRdb holds only in-frame clones, not every one. The sample holds roughly 1,000,000 clones, around 82% seen once. Study conclusions and caveats: Limitation of the genetic and exposure-history diversity represented came from the few donors.

For this clone: Antigen specificity is unknown.

This clonotype was obtained from a man between 18 and 29 years old in good health. Some clones in this sample may be carry-over from other donors' samples. Sequenced: memory CD4+ T cells from PBMCs. Subset noted: CD45RA-negative fraction. This chain joins TRBV18 and TRBJ2-7; 9 nucleotides align to TRBD2. The DNA of the CDR3 is TGTGCCAGCTCACCGGCGGGAGGGCCGGTCCTATACGAGCAGTACTTC. The encoded protein is CASSPAGGPVLYEQYF.